This TCR beta chain was identified in a study of neurological immune-mediated disorders. The sample's time point: longitudinal time-point 2. The ends were cut back, 4 bases at V and 9 bases at J, with 22 bases in the middle. The CDR3 runs 15 residues. CDR1 is MNHEY, CDR2 SMNVEV, per germline (reference sequence). TCRdb analysed the 5' RACE reads with MiXCR anew, one entry per CDR3 protein. The table lists some 45,000 distinct CDR3 sequences, roughly 14% of them singletons, with less than 5.5% in the top ten. The rearrangement uses TRBV27 and TRBJ2-7; tentative D call: TRBD1 (5 bases). The sequence came from a male donor with HTLV-1-associated myelopathy (HAM/TSP). Sample: PBMCs. CDR3 in DNA: TGTGCCAGCAGTTCCCTCGGCAGGGAACTAAAGGGGCAGTACTTC. Protein product: CASSSLGRELKGQYF.